This T cell receptor (beta chain) was captured in a study of CD8 T cells in Susac syndrome. From germline, CDR1 is SGHNT and CDR2 YENEEA. Trimming cost V 7 bases and J 15 bases; bases outside gene matches: 15. The length of the CDR3 is 14 residues. TCR beta sequencing covered blood CD8+ and CD4+ T cells. Reverse transcription of 0.5 to 1 ug RNA was performed with random hexamers. The method of amplification for TCR beta CDR3 was immunoSEQ multiplex PCR, covering 54 Vbeta and 13 Jbeta. One entry per CDR3 protein results from TCRdb running MiXCR on the immunoSEQ multiplex PCR reads. The repertoire holds around 300,000 distinct CDR3 sequences, with about 90% as singletons.

The V call is TRBV11-3, the J call TRBJ2-1; TRBD2 matches 10 bases. The sequencing sample was made of CD4+ T cells from PBMCs. The receptor was derived from a human donor with multiple sclerosis. DNA of the CDR3: TGTGCCAGCAACCGCCCCCTTATAGCGGGGGGTTTGTTCTTC. This codes for CASNRPLIAGGLFF.